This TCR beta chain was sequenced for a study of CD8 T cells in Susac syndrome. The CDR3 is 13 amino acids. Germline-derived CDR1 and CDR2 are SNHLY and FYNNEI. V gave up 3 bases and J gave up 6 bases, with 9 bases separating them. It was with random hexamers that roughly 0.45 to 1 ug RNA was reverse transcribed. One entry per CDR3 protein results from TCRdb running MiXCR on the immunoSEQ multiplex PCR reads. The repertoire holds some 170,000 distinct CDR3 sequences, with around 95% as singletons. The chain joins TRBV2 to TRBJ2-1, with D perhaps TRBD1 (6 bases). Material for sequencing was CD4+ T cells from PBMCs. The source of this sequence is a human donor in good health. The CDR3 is CASSDPRGNEQFF. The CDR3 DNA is TGTGCCAGCAGTGACCCCAGGGGCAATGAGCAGTTCTTC.